A selection of T cell receptor beta chains follows, all from one sample in a study of cytomegalovirus exposure and HLA in healthy donors. The assay was immunoSEQ multiplex PCR, and TCRdb's table has in-frame clones only and misses some. The sample consists of approximately 140,000 clones, around 77% of them appearing once. Sequencing used PBMCs. The receptors were gathered from a woman aged 45 to 65 in good health and CMV-seronegative. CDR3s include the opening cysteine and the closing phenylalanine or tryptophan. The order of the fields is V gene, J gene, D gene, CDR3 protein. A D gene is named only where the DNA matches it firmly.

TRBV5-1	TRBJ1-1	NA	CASSSLLAGNTEAFF
TRBV4-2	TRBJ2-3	TRBD2	CASSLGTSGGPTDTQYF
TRBV2	TRBJ1-5	NA	CASSGGTGYQPQHF
TRBV6-6	TRBJ2-2	TRBD1	CASFRTGNTGELFF
TRBV7-2	TRBJ2-5	TRBD1	CASRRQGVNAETQYF
TRBV5-1	TRBJ1-1	NA	CASSKFGENTEAFF
TRBV2	TRBJ1-5	TRBD1	CASSRRQGPQHF
TRBV28	TRBJ1-5	TRBD1	CASSPPRDRVKQPQHF
TRBV4-1	TRBJ2-4	TRBD1	CASSQAGTGGNSLQYF
TRBV19	TRBJ2-7	NA	CASSIGGQSYEQYF
TRBV14	TRBJ1-2	NA	CASSQGEVDYGYTF
TRBV4-2	TRBJ2-5	NA	CASSPKGGSAETQYF
TRBV14	TRBJ2-2	NA	CASSRSMNTGELFF
TRBV27	TRBJ1-6	NA	CASSSSPNRLWDNSPLHF
TRBV5-8	TRBJ1-2	NA	CASSFPGDYGYTF
TRBV27	TRBJ1-1	TRBD1	CASSLDRGFSTEAFF
TRBV2	TRBJ1-5	NA	CASSARVNQPQHF
TRBV6-6	TRBJ1-1	NA	CASSYSKGHTEAFF
TRBV5-8	TRBJ1-6	NA	CASSASGTSSSPLHF
TRBV4-1	TRBJ2-3	TRBD2	CASSQGGGGSSADTQYF
TRBV19	TRBJ1-2	NA	CASSQASGYTF
TRBV4-1	TRBJ2-1	NA	CASSQDLRQFVEQFF
TRBV28	TRBJ1-1	NA	CASSLNWAGTSRSFF
TRBV19	TRBJ1-5	NA	CASSMGPWGQPQHF
TRBV4-1	TRBJ1-1	TRBD1	CASSQSDRGNTEAFF
TRBV25-1	TRBJ2-2	TRBD2	CASSELALAGAVTGELFF
TRBV6-5	TRBJ2-7	NA	CASRRTYSSYEQYF
TRBV5-1	TRBJ2-1	TRBD2	CASSSLAGGAPYEQFF
TRBV13	TRBJ2-7	TRBD1	CASTPRGTGGDEQYF
TRBV10-3	TRBJ1-4	NA	CAISESAGATNEKLFF
TRBV19	TRBJ1-4	NA	CATRGRPNEKLFF
TRBV30	TRBJ2-2	NA	CAWSVRGGATGELFF
TRBV7-9	TRBJ1-1	NA	CSSSFGQREAFF
TRBV2	TRBJ1-5	NA	CASIKDGDSNQPQHF
TRBV7-9	TRBJ1-1	TRBD1	CASSFTGVGTEAFF
TRBV4-2	TRBJ2-3	NA	CASSQEGRSGSTDTQYF
TRBV27	TRBJ1-4	NA	CASSPYVGATNEKLFF
TRBV21-1	TRBJ2-6	NA	CASSPPTGFRPGANVLTF